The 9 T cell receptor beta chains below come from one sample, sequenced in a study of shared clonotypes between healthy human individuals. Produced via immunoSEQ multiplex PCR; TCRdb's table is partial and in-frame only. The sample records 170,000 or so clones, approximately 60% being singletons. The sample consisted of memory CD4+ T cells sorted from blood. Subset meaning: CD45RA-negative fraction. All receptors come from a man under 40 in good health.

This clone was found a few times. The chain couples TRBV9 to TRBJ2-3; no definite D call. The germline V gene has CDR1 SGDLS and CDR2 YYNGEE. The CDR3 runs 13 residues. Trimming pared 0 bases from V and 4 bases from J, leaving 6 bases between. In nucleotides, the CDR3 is TGTGCCAGCAGCGTAGAGGCGGCAGATACGCAGTATTTT. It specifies CASSVEAADTQYF.

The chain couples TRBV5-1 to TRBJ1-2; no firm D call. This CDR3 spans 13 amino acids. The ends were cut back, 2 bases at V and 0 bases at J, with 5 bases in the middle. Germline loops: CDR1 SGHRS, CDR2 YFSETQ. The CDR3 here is CASSFETNYGYTF. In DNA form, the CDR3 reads TGCGCCAGCAGCTTCGAGACTAACTATGGCTACACCTTC.

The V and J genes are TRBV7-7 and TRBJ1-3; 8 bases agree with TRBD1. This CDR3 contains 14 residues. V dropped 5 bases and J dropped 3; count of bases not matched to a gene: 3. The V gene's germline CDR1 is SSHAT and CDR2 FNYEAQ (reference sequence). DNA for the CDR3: TGTGCCAGCAGCCCGGACAGGGTTGGAAACACCATATATTTT. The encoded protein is CASSPDRVGNTIYF.

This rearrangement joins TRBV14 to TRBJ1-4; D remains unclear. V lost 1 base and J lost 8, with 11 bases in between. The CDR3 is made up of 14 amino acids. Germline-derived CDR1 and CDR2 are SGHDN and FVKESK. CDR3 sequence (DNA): TGTGCCAGCAGCCAAGGGGCGTTAAGCGAAAAACTGTTTTTT. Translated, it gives CASSQGALSEKLFF.

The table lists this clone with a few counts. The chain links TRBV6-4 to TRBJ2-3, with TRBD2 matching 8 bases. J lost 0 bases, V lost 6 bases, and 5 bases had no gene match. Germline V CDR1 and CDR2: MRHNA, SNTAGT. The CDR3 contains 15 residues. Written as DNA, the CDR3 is TGTGCCAGCAGCCCACTAGCGGCAAGCACAGATACGCAGTATTTT. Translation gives CASSPLAASTDTQYF.

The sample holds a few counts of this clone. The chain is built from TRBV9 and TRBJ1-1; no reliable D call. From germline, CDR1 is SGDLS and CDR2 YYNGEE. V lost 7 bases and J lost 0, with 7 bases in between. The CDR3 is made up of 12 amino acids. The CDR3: CASGQVNTEAFF. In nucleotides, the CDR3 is TGTGCCAGCGGGCAGGTGAACACTGAAGCTTTCTTT.

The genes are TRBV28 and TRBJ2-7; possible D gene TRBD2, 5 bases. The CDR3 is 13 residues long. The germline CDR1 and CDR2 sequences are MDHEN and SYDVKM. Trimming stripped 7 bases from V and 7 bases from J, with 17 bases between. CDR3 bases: TGTGCCAGCACCCCCTACGGGGAGCGAGAGCAGTACTTC. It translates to CASTPYGEREQYF.

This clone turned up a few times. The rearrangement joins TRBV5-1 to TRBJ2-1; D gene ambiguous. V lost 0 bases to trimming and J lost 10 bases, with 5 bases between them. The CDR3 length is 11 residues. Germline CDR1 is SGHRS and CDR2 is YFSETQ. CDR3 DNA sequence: TGCGCCAGCAGCTTGGTTGGGGAGCAGTTCTTC. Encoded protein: CASSLVGEQFF.

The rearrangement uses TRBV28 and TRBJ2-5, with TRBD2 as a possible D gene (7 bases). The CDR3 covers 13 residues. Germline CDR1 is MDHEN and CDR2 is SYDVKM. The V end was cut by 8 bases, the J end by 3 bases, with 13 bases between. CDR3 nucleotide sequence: TGTGCCAGCCGGGAGGCAGGGGAAGAGACCCAGTACTTC. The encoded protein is CASREAGEETQYF.